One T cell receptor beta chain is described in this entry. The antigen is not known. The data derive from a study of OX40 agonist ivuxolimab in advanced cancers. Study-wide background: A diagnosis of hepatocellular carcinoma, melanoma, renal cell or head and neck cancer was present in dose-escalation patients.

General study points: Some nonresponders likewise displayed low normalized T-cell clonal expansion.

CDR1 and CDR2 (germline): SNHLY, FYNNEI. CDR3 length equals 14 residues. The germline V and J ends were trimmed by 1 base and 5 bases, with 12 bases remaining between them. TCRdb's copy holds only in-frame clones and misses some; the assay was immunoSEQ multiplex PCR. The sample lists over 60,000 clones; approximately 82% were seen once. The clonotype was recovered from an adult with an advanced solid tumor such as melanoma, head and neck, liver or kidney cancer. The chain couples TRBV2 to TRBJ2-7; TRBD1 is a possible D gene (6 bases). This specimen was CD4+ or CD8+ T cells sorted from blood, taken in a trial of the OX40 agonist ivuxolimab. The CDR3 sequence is CASSEERQVHEQYF. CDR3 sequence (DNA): TGTGCCAGCAGTGAAGAGAGACAGGTTCACGAGCAGTACTTC.